The clone carrying this T cell receptor beta chain occurred many times. With MiXCR, TCRdb called clones anew from the PCR reads. Of some 30,000 clones listed, 10% to 14% are singletons. The CDR3 has 15 residues. V was shortened by 0 bases and J by 6 bases, with 12 bases between the two germline ends. Germline V gene lookup returns CDR1 SGDLS and CDR2 YYNGEE. These data are taken from a study of metastatic and nonmetastatic thyroid tumors. Ahead of thyroid surgery, no patient had received treatment of any kind. This clonotype was sampled from a female donor with papillary thyroid cancer or a benign thyroid nodule (not recorded which). Some clones in this sample may be carry-over from other donors' samples. The V call is TRBV9, the J call TRBJ2-2; D may be TRBD1 (6 bases). Sequenced sample: blood. This CDR3 reads CASSVGQEWAGELFF. The CDR3, as DNA: TGTGCCAGCAGCGTAGGACAGGAGTGGGCCGGGGAGCTGTTTTTT.